Each of the 32 T cell receptor beta chains below was sequenced from the same sample in a study of PD-1 blockade in classical Hodgkin lymphoma. As for time point: cycle 4 day 1 (C4D1), after six to seven weeks of nivolumab. There was relapse after autologous stem cell transplantation in every patient, and there was variation in brentuximab vedotin exposure. TCRdb's table, derived via immunoSEQ multiplex PCR, lists solely in-frame clones and lacks some. The table shows some 53,000 clones, with around nine tenths occurring only once. The sequenced sample was peripheral blood mononuclear cells (PBMCs), obtained before the fourth cycle of nivolumab. These TCRs come from a human donor with classical Hodgkin lymphoma.

The rearrangement links TRBV5-6 to TRBJ2-1, with TRBD2 matching 7 bases. Per the germline V gene, CDR1 is SGHDT and CDR2 is YYEEEE. This CDR3 spans 11 amino acids. The V and J ends lost 2 bases and 10 bases, in that order; junction bases with no gene match: 0. CDR3 DNA sequence: TGTGCCAGCAGCTTCGGGGGGGAGCAGTTCTTC. It is translated as CASSFGGEQFF.

V gene TRBV5-4 combines with J gene TRBJ1-2; 8 nucleotides agree with TRBD1. J was trimmed by 7 bases and V by 6 bases; bases with no gene match: 14. The germline gives CDR1 SGHNT, CDR2 YYREEE (reference sequence). CDR3 length: 15 residues. This chain's CDR3 is CASKPRTGNEVGYTF. The CDR3 region has the DNA TGTGCCAGCAAACCCCGGACAGGGAATGAGGTTGGCTACACCTTC.

The rearrangement uses TRBV18 and TRBJ2-1; no definite D call. The CDR3 consists of 14 residues. The V gene's germline CDR1 is KGHSH and CDR2 LQKENI. V lost 5 bases and J 6 bases, leaving 14 bases between the germline ends. CDR3 region: CASSDLGGPNEQFF. As DNA, the CDR3 is TGTGCCAGCTCAGACCTGGGTGGGCCCAATGAGCAGTTCTTC.

The DNA for the CDR3 is TGTGCCAGCAGCTTTCCCAATGGGCGGAACAATGAGCAGTTCTTC. Amino acids: CASSFPNGRNNEQFF. The chain employs TRBV11-1 and TRBJ2-1; no reliable D call. The length of the CDR3 is 15 residues. V was cut by 3 bases and J by 5 bases, with 14 bases left in between. CDR1 is SGHAT and CDR2 is FQDESV in the germline V gene (reference sequence).

The chain employs TRBV15 and TRBJ1-4; D ambiguous. Trimming took off 8 bases at V and 5 bases at J, with 12 bases between the two ends. There are 13 residues in the CDR3. Germline assignment: CDR1 LNHNV and CDR2 YYDKDF (reference sequence). The CDR3 loop reads CATSLGGNEKLFF. CDR3 in DNA: TGTGCCACCTCGTTAGGCGGAAATGAAAAACTGTTTTTT. Complete variable domain (other parts from reference TRBV15 and TRBJ1-4): DAMVIQNPRYQVTQFGKPVTLSCSQTLNHNVMYWYQQKSSQAPKLLFHYYDKDFNNEADTPDNFQSRRPNTSFCFLDIRSPGLGDTAMYLCATSLGGNEKLFFGSGTQLSVL.

The CDR3 loop reads CASSISQVGTSSYNSPLHF. The DNA of the CDR3 is TGTGCCAGTAGTATATCTCAGGTGGGAACGAGCTCCTATAATTCACCCCTCCACTTT. The chain couples TRBV19 to TRBJ1-6, with no clear D. The V end lost 2 bases, the J end lost 0 bases, and 17 bases lay between the germline ends. The CDR3 covers 19 residues. CDR1 and CDR2 from the germline V gene are LNHDA and SQIVND (reference sequence).

The V and J genes are TRBV19 and TRBJ2-7; 8 positions match TRBD2. Germline assignment: CDR1 LNHDA and CDR2 SQIVND (reference sequence). The V segment lost 7 bases and the J segment 2 bases; nucleotides outside the gene matches: 4. The CDR3 consists of 13 residues. The CDR3 region is CASKSGGTYEQYF. DNA of the CDR3: TGTGCCAGTAAATCGGGGGGGACCTACGAGCAGTACTTC.

The rearrangement uses TRBV7-9 and TRBJ2-1; 9 nucleotides line up with TRBD2. There are 13 residues in the CDR3. Losses at the gene ends were 5 bases for V and 9 bases for J; bases not matched to a gene: 5. Germline values: CDR1 SEHNR, CDR2 FQNEAQ (reference sequence). Written as DNA, the CDR3 is TGTGCCAGCAGCCCCCGGACTAGCGTTGAGCAGTTCTTC. Protein sequence: CASSPRTSVEQFF.

This chain uses TRBV19 with TRBJ2-3; D is unresolved. The CDR3 runs to 15 residues. The V and J ends lost 2 bases and 1 base respectively, with 10 bases between them. The germline gives CDR1 LNHDA, CDR2 SQIVND (reference sequence). CDR3 in amino acids: CASSIIGSGTDTQYF. DNA for the CDR3: TGTGCCAGTAGTATAATAGGCTCGGGCACAGATACGCAGTATTTT. The full variable domain, completed using reference TRBV19 and TRBJ2-3, is DGGITQSPKYLFRKEGQNVTLSCEQNLNHDAMYWYRQDPGQGLRLIYYSQIVNDFQKGDIAEGYSVSREKKESFPLTVTSAQKNPTAFYLCASSIIGSGTDTQYFGPGTRLTVL.

CDR3 in amino acids: CASSPVGLETQYF. DNA of the CDR3: TGTGCCAGCTCACCTGTAGGGCTTGAGACCCAGTACTTC. This chain joins TRBV18 and TRBJ2-5; D ambiguous. Between the trimmed V and J ends, which lost 3 bases and 5 bases, there was a span of 10 bases. This CDR3 has 13 amino acids. Germline V gene data show CDR1 as KGHSH and CDR2 as LQKENI.

This chain connects TRBV11-2 to TRBJ2-5; D is unresolved. The CDR3 extends over 12 amino acids. V was pared by 1 base and J by 1 base, with 1 base between. The V gene's germline CDR1 is SGHAT and CDR2 FQNNGV. CDR3 nucleotide sequence: TGTGCCAGCAGCTTAGGCCAAGAGACCCAGTACTTC. Translated: CASSLGQETQYF.

The gene calls are TRBV6-5 and TRBJ1-3; 9 bases fit TRBD1. This CDR3 comprises 15 residues. Germline assignment: CDR1 MNHEY and CDR2 SVGAGI. J gave up 1 base and V 8 bases, and 6 bases lay outside the gene matches. The chain's CDR3 is CASRDRAFSGNTIYF. The CDR3 DNA reads TGTGCCAGCCGGGACAGGGCCTTTTCTGGAAACACCATATATTTT.

CDR3 nucleotide sequence: TGTGCCACCTCAAGCGACAAAAACACCGGGGAGCTGTTTTTT. As protein: CATSSDKNTGELFF. V usage is TRBV28 and J usage is TRBJ2-2; D is ambiguous. The CDR3 contains 14 residues. The germline V gene encodes CDR1 MDHEN and CDR2 SYDVKM. Deletions cut 10 bases from V and 2 bases from J, with 14 bases between.

This clone has a handful of counts. The chain is built from TRBV2 and TRBJ2-7; D unclear. The CDR3 runs to 14 residues. V dropped 1 base and J dropped 3 bases, with 10 bases sitting between them. From germline, CDR1 is SNHLY and CDR2 FYNNEI. In DNA, the CDR3 is TGTGCCAGCAGTGAAGAGGCCCAGAGCTACGAGCAGTACTTC. Protein: CASSEEAQSYEQYF.

The V gene is TRBV13, the J gene TRBJ2-7; 9 nucleotides agree with TRBD2. The CDR3 contains 19 residues. Trimming removed 2 bases from V and 0 bases from J; junction bases left unmatched: 14. Germline-derived CDR1 and CDR2 are PRHDT and FYEKMQ (reference sequence). The CDR3 DNA is TGTGCCAGCAGCTTAAGTCCCGGGACTAGCTCCAGAAGCTCCTACGAGCAGTACTTC. This sequence encodes CASSLSPGTSSRSSYEQYF.

The V and J genes are TRBV4-3 and TRBJ2-3, with TRBD2 matching 8 bases. Per germline, CDR1 LGHNA and CDR2 YSLEER. There are 15 residues in the CDR3. The V segment lost 1 base and the J segment 5 bases; nucleotides outside the gene matches: 5. CDR3 in DNA: TGCGCCAGCAGCCAAGTTGCGGGGGGTTTAGATACGCAGTATTTT. As protein: CASSQVAGGLDTQYF.

The V gene is TRBV2, the J gene TRBJ1-4; D call uncertain. Germline CDR1 and CDR2: SNHLY and FYNNEI. The CDR3 is 11 amino acids. V shed 2 bases and J shed 8 bases, with 3 bases lying between them. The CDR3 loop is CASSEREKLFF. The CDR3 nucleotides read TGTGCCAGCAGTGAACGCGAAAAACTGTTTTTT. The full variable domain, in which reference TRBV2 and TRBJ1-4 provide the parts outside the CDR3, is EPEVTQTPSHQVTQMGQEVILRCVPISNHLYFYWYRQILGQKVEFLVSFYNNEISEKSEIFDDQFSVERPDGSNFTLKIRSTKLEDSAMYFCASSEREKLFFGSGTQLSVL.

The chain is built from TRBV7-2 and TRBJ1-1; D gene uncertain. The V end was cut by 0 bases, the J end by 1 base, with 3 bases between. The V gene's germline CDR1 is SGHTA and CDR2 FQGNSA. The CDR3 has 13 residues. The DNA for the CDR3 is TGTGCCAGCAGCTTAGCTAAGAACACTGAAGCTTTCTTT. This gives the protein CASSLAKNTEAFF.

The chain employs TRBV6-1 and TRBJ2-3; 9 nucleotides line up with TRBD1. V shed 4 bases, J shed 8 bases, and the junction held 13 bases outside the gene matches. Germline values: CDR1 MNHNS, CDR2 SASEGT. This CDR3 is built from 16 residues. The CDR3 coding sequence is TGTGCCAGCAGTGGCCTGGGACAGGGAGGTGCAGGTACGCAGTATTTT. It yields the protein CASSGLGQGGAGTQYF.

The chain is built from TRBV2 and TRBJ2-2; TRBD2 matches at 8 bases. The CDR3 is made up of 16 amino acids. The V and J ends lost 6 bases and 2 bases, in that order; junction bases with no gene match: 8. Looked up from germline, CDR1 is SNHLY and CDR2 is FYNNEI. The CDR3 protein is CASRRSSGINTGELFF. DNA for the CDR3: TGTGCCAGCAGGAGGAGTAGCGGGATAAACACCGGGGAGCTGTTTTTT.

The chain joins TRBV4-1 to TRBJ2-3; D is uncertain. V was trimmed by 1 base and J by 7 bases, leaving 9 bases between them. Germline V gene sequence: CDR1 MGHRA, CDR2 YSYEKL. The CDR3 runs 13 residues. CDR3 protein: CASSQVASYTQYF. The CDR3 DNA reads TGCGCCAGCAGCCAAGTGGCCTCCTATACGCAGTATTTT.

Here the CDR3 DNA reads TGTGCCAGCAGAACGAGGGGGCCCGAGCAGTTCTTC. It codes for CASRTRGPEQFF. The V gene is TRBV7-9, the J gene TRBJ2-1; TRBD1 agrees at 7 bases. This CDR3 is built from 12 residues. The V and J ends lost 6 bases and 10 bases, in that order; junction bases with no gene match: 6. CDR1 and CDR2 (germline): SEHNR, FQNEAQ (reference sequence). Full variable domain (outside the CDR3, taken from reference TRBV7-9 and TRBJ2-1): DTGVSQNPRHKITKRGQNVTFRCDPISEHNRLYWYRQTLGQGPEFLTYFQNEAQLEKSRLLSDRFSAERPKGSFSTLEIQRTEQGDSAMYLCASRTRGPEQFFGPGTRLTVL.

This chain uses TRBV5-1 with TRBJ2-3, with TRBD2 matching 12 bases. V was pared by 0 bases and J by 5 bases, with 7 bases of the junction left unmatched. CDR3 size: 17 residues. Germline V lookup: CDR1 SGHRS, CDR2 YFSETQ. In DNA form, the CDR3 reads TGCGCCAGCAGCTTGGAAACACTAGCGGGGGGAAAAGATACGCAGTATTTT. It specifies CASSLETLAGGKDTQYF.

The gene calls are TRBV6-6 and TRBJ1-4; D is possibly TRBD1 (5 bases). V was shortened by 4 bases and J by 7 bases, with 13 bases between the two germline ends. The CDR3 covers 14 residues. The germline V gene encodes CDR1 MNHNY and CDR2 SVGAGI (reference sequence). The DNA for the CDR3 is TGTGCCAGCAGTTCCCCAGGGTACGGTGAAAAACTGTTTTTT. Its protein is CASSSPGYGEKLFF.

This clone was seen only a few times. The chain uses TRBV27 and TRBJ2-7; D possibly corresponds to TRBD2 (6 bases). The germline CDR1 and CDR2 sequences are MNHEY and SMNVEV (reference sequence). The CDR3 has 15 residues. Between the trimmed V and J ends, which lost 3 bases and 5 bases, there was a span of 17 bases. The CDR3 loop reads CASSFSSGPTHEQYF. DNA of the CDR3: TGTGCCAGCAGTTTCTCCAGCGGGCCTACCCACGAGCAGTACTTC.

The V call is TRBV13, the J call TRBJ2-2, with 9 bases lining up with TRBD2. The germline V gene has CDR1 PRHDT and CDR2 FYEKMQ (reference sequence). Trimming removed 4 bases from V and 7 bases from J; junction bases left unmatched: 13. This CDR3 region has 17 residues. CDR3 protein: CASSSPLAREGGGELFF. The CDR3 DNA reads TGTGCCAGCAGCTCTCCCTTGGCGCGGGAGGGCGGCGGGGAGCTGTTTTTT.

This clone was recorded only once. V is TRBV10-3 and J is TRBJ2-7, with unresolved D. This CDR3 is 14 amino acids long. The V gene's germline CDR1 is ENHRY and CDR2 SYGVKD. The V end lost 0 bases, the J end lost 5 bases, and 11 bases lay between the germline ends. DNA of the CDR3: TGTGCCATCAGTGAGTCCACCCTTAGCAACGAGCAGTACTTC. Protein product: CAISESTLSNEQYF.

The CDR3 DNA sequence: TGTGCCAGCAGTGAGGGGTATCAGCCCCAGCATTTT. Its translation is CASSEGYQPQHF. This chain connects TRBV2 to TRBJ1-5; no firm D call. The V gene's germline CDR1 is SNHLY and CDR2 FYNNEI. This CDR3 contains 12 residues. V was cut by 3 bases and J by 5 bases, with 5 bases left in between.

The chain couples TRBV9 to TRBJ2-7; 11 positions agree with TRBD2. Germline trimming cut 5 bases from V and 6 bases from J; bases unmatched to any gene: 7. CDR3 length equals 14 residues. The V gene's germline CDR1 is SGDLS and CDR2 YYNGEE. The DNA for the CDR3 is TGTGCCAGCAGTTCCCTAGCGGGAGGTGGCGAGCAGTACTTC. Translated: CASSSLAGGGEQYF.

The V gene is TRBV6-6, the J gene TRBJ1-4; weak D call: TRBD1 (6 bases). With 2 bases removed from V and 6 bases from J, the gap between germline ends came to 10 bases. This CDR3 comprises 14 residues. Looked up from germline, CDR1 is MNHNY and CDR2 is SVGAGI (reference sequence). As DNA, the CDR3 is TGTGCCAGCAGTTACAGGGGGGACCATGAAAAACTGTTTTTT. This encodes CASSYRGDHEKLFF.

The genes are TRBV21-1 and TRBJ1-5. TRBV21-1 has pseudogene status. The CDR3 extends over 12 amino acids. The CDR3 sequence: CASSKGGQPQHF. The CDR3 DNA reads TGTGCCAGCAGCAAGGGGGGACAGCCCCAGCATTTT.

The chain carries TRBV28 and TRBJ2-5; 14 nucleotides align to TRBD2. The V and J ends lost 3 bases and 5 bases, in that order; junction bases with no gene match: 11. CDR3 length equals 18 residues. Germline values: CDR1 MDHEN, CDR2 SYDVKM. CDR3 nucleotides: TGTGCCAGCAGTTTTCGGACTAGCGGGGGGTATTTTGGGGAGACCCAGTACTTC. Its protein is CASSFRTSGGYFGETQYF.